A single sample gave rise to the 32 T cell receptor beta chains below, sequenced in a study of T cell responses to AZD1222 COVID-19 vaccine. Assay used: immunoSEQ multiplex PCR; TCRdb lists only in-frame clones, some missing. This table holds under 85,000 clones, approximately 90% found once. The sequencing used peripheral blood, collected on day 0 of AZD1222 vaccination. The receptors here all came from an adult in good health.

The chain is built from TRBV7-8 and TRBJ2-5, with unresolved D. This CDR3 region has 12 residues. Between the trimmed V and J ends, which lost 0 bases and 5 bases, there was a span of 4 bases. Germline loops: CDR1 SGHVS, CDR2 FQNEAQ. The CDR3 reads CASSLASETQYF. The CDR3 region has the DNA TGTGCCAGCAGCTTAGCGTCGGAGACCCAGTACTTC.

The genes are TRBV19 and TRBJ2-7; 12 nucleotides match TRBD2. The J segment lost 1 base and the V segment lost 3 bases, leaving 4 bases of the junction unmatched. The CDR3 covers 16 residues. The V gene's germline CDR1 is LNHDA and CDR2 SQIVND (reference sequence). The CDR3 spells CASSITGTSGSYEQYF. The CDR3 DNA follows: TGTGCCAGTAGTATCACCGGGACTAGCGGGTCCTACGAGCAGTACTTC.

The chain couples TRBV5-1 to TRBJ1-4; D gene unclear. The germline gives CDR1 SGHRS, CDR2 YFSETQ. V was shortened by 0 bases and J by 8 bases, with 17 bases between the two germline ends. The CDR3 is 16 amino acids. The CDR3 DNA is TGCGCCAGCAGCTTGGAAACGGGCCACGGAGCGGAAAAACTGTTTTTT. Translation gives CASSLETGHGAEKLFF.

The V gene is TRBV5-1, the J gene TRBJ1-4, with 7 bases that match TRBD1. J lost 7 bases, V lost 2 bases, and 8 bases had no gene match. Germline V CDR1 and CDR2: SGHRS, YFSETQ. The CDR3 has 15 residues. CDR3 protein: CASSLYRDSGEKLFF. The CDR3 coding sequence is TGCGCCAGCAGCTTATACCGGGACAGCGGTGAAAAACTGTTTTTT.

This chain uses TRBV14 with TRBJ2-1, with 9 nucleotides matching TRBD2. With 0 bases clipped from V and 7 bases from J, the junction kept 16 bases outside the gene matches. The CDR3 is made up of 19 amino acids. In germline, CDR1 is SGHDN, CDR2 FVKESK. The CDR3 nucleotides are TGTGCCAGCAGCCAAGATCGGGCTAGCGGGATCCCCTCGGGGAATGAGCAGTTCTTC. Translated: CASSQDRASGIPSGNEQFF.

This chain connects TRBV18 to TRBJ2-1; TRBD1 matches at 8 bases. CDR3 length: 11 amino acids. The J segment lost 16 bases and the V segment lost 3 bases, leaving 5 bases of the junction unmatched. Germline lookup yields CDR1 KGHSH and CDR2 LQKENI. The CDR3 DNA sequence: TGTGCCAGCTCACCCGGGACAGGAGGATTCTTC. This gives the protein CASSPGTGGFF.

This chain links TRBV7-3 with TRBJ2-3; TRBD2 matches at 8 bases. The CDR3 totals 13 residues. V lost 3 bases and J lost 8; bases outside the gene matches: 4. Germline V gene sequence: CDR1 SGHTA, CDR2 FQGTGA. CDR3 amino acids: CASSLGAGGTQYF. In DNA, the CDR3 is TGTGCCAGCAGCTTGGGGGCGGGAGGTACGCAGTATTTT.

The chain combines TRBV10-1 with TRBJ1-5, with D perhaps TRBD1 (5 bases). Germline CDR1 reads WNHNN; CDR2 reads SYGVQD (reference sequence). V lost 2 bases, J lost 5 bases, and 16 bases lay in between. This CDR3 has 16 residues. CDR3 in DNA: TGCGCCAGCAGTGAGAGAACAGGCGGTTCGGATCAGCCCCAGCATTTT. Translated: CASSERTGGSDQPQHF.

This sequence joins TRBV19 and TRBJ2-6; tentative D call: TRBD2 (6 bases). CDR1 is LNHDA, CDR2 SQIVND, per germline (reference sequence). The length of the CDR3 is 18 residues. The germline V and J ends were trimmed by 6 bases and 1 base, with 19 bases remaining between them. This CDR3 reads CASRENLGGASGANVLTF. In DNA, the CDR3 is TGTGCCAGTAGAGAGAACTTGGGAGGTGCGTCTGGGGCCAACGTCCTGACTTTC.

This clone was seen just once. The rearrangement joins TRBV7-8 to TRBJ1-2, with D uncertain. CDR3 length equals 13 residues. The germline V gene encodes CDR1 SGHVS and CDR2 FQNEAQ. V lost 5 bases and J 0 bases, leaving 7 bases between the germline ends. For the CDR3, the DNA is TGTGCCAGCAGCCATGACTCTAACTATGGCTACACCTTC. Its protein is CASSHDSNYGYTF.

V and J are TRBV3-1 (or the pseudogene TRBV3-2) and TRBJ2-1; TRBD2 matches 10 bases. The length of the CDR3 is 17 residues. The trim removed 4 bases at V and 4 bases at J, leaving 10 bases unmatched. Germline CDR1 is LGHDT and CDR2 is YNNKEL (reference sequence). DNA for the CDR3: TGTGCCAGCAGCCCCCTCGGGTTGACTAGCGGGTACAATGAGCAGTTCTTC. It yields the protein CASSPLGLTSGYNEQFF.

The chain carries TRBV28 and TRBJ2-5, with 12 nucleotides matching TRBD1. V shed 5 bases, J shed 4 bases, and the junction held 8 bases outside the gene matches. The CDR3 is 16 amino acids. CDR1 is MDHEN, CDR2 SYDVKM, per germline. In DNA form, the CDR3 reads TGTGCCAGCAGTAGCTCCGGGACAGGGGGCGTAGAGACCCAGTACTTC. This encodes CASSSSGTGGVETQYF. The variable domain in full, completed from reference TRBV28 and TRBJ2-5, reads DVKVTQSSRYLVKRTGEKVFLECVQDMDHENMFWYRQDPGLGLRLIYFSYDVKMKEKGDIPEGYSVSREKKERFSLILESASTNQTSMYLCASSSSGTGGVETQYFGPGTRLLVL.

This clone was counted between two and nine times. The chain links TRBV2 to TRBJ1-1; D unresolved. Trimming cost V 2 bases and J 1 base, with 8 bases left between them. From germline, CDR1 is SNHLY and CDR2 FYNNEI. This CDR3 is 14 amino acids long. The CDR3 loop reads CASSETHANTEAFF. In DNA form, the CDR3 reads TGTGCCAGCAGTGAAACCCACGCGAACACTGAAGCTTTCTTT.

The chain uses TRBV7-9 and TRBJ2-6; no clear D gene. This CDR3 has 15 residues. Trimming took 6 bases from V and 0 from J, leaving 9 bases between them. The germline V gene encodes CDR1 SEHNR and CDR2 FQNEAQ (reference sequence). Here the CDR3 DNA reads TGTGCCAGCAGAAGAGAAGGCTCTGGGGCCAACGTCCTGACTTTC. Translation gives CASRREGSGANVLTF.

The V gene is TRBV7-8, the J gene TRBJ1-2, with D maybe TRBD1 (6 bases). The V and J ends lost 2 bases and 5 bases respectively, with 18 bases between them. The V gene's germline CDR1 is SGHVS and CDR2 FQNEAQ. This CDR3 region has 16 residues. The CDR3 is CASSLLGTPELYGYTF. The CDR3 coding sequence is TGTGCCAGCAGCTTACTAGGGACACCGGAGTTATATGGCTACACCTTC.

The chain uses TRBV5-6 and TRBJ1-1; no firm D call. Trimming left V 4 bases short and J 4 bases short, with 11 bases between. CDR1 is SGHDT, CDR2 YYEEEE, per germline. This CDR3 region has 13 residues. The CDR3 region is CASSARRGTEAFF. DNA for the CDR3: TGTGCCAGCAGCGCCCGACGAGGCACTGAAGCTTTCTTT.

CDR3 DNA sequence: TGCAGTGCTAGTCTTGTAGCGGTCACAGATACGCAGTATTTT. Translation: CSASLVAVTDTQYF. This chain connects TRBV20-1 to TRBJ2-3, with a possible D match to TRBD2 (6 bases). The V gene's germline CDR1 is DFQATT and CDR2 SNEGSKA (reference sequence). With 3 bases removed from V and 2 bases from J, the gap between germline ends came to 12 bases. The CDR3 is made up of 14 amino acids.

V is TRBV2 and J is TRBJ2-7; perhaps TRBD2 as D (7 bases). The germline CDR1 and CDR2 sequences are SNHLY and FYNNEI. CDR3 size: 12 residues. V was cut by 7 bases and J by 6 bases, with 13 bases left in between. The CDR3 is CASTKGGPEQYF. The DNA for the CDR3 is TGTGCCAGCACCAAGGGGGGGCCCGAGCAGTACTTC.

The gene calls are TRBV5-5 and TRBJ2-5, with D perhaps being TRBD1 or TRBD2 (5 bases each). The germline V and J ends were trimmed by 1 base and 5 bases, with 12 bases remaining between them. The CDR3 runs to 14 residues. The germline V gene encodes CDR1 SGHKS and CDR2 YYEKEE (reference sequence). The CDR3 sequence is CASSLYGTGETQYF. The DNA for the CDR3 is TGTGCCAGCAGCTTGTACGGGACGGGGGAGACCCAGTACTTC.

The chain has TRBV18 and TRBJ1-3, with D unclear. This CDR3 spans 16 amino acids. CDR1 and CDR2 from the germline V gene are KGHSH and LQKENI. V lost 0 bases and J 0 bases, leaving 9 bases between the germline ends. The CDR3 protein is CASSPPVGSSGNTIYF. The CDR3 coding sequence is TGTGCCAGCTCACCACCGGTAGGATCCTCTGGAAACACCATATATTTT. Variable domain in full (rest from reference TRBV18 and TRBJ1-3): NAGVMQNPRHLVRRRGQEARLRCSPMKGHSHVYWYRQLPEEGLKFMVYLQKENIIDESGMPKERFSAEFPKEGPSILRIQQVVRGDSAAYFCASSPPVGSSGNTIYFGEGSWLTVV.

V and J are TRBV12-3 or TRBV12-4 and TRBJ1-2; D unclear. The CDR3 spans 13 residues. V lost 2 bases and J 8 bases, leaving 12 bases between the germline ends. Written as DNA, the CDR3 is TGTGCCAGCAGTTTACAGACTTACGGGGGCTACACCTTC. This translates into CASSLQTYGGYTF.

This clone was seen only once. The CDR3 is CASSLGRVNSPLHF. DNA for the CDR3: TGTGCCAGCAGCTTAGGCAGGGTTAATTCACCCCTCCACTTT. This chain uses TRBV7-8 with TRBJ1-6; a weak D match, TRBD1 (5 bases). CDR3 length equals 14 residues. The V end lost 1 base, the J end lost 6 bases, and 7 bases lay between the germline ends. Germline CDR1 reads SGHVS; CDR2 reads FQNEAQ.

This chain joins TRBV10-3 and TRBJ1-5, with D possibly being TRBD1 (5 bases). This CDR3 is built from 15 residues. V gave up 4 bases and J gave up 1 base, with 11 bases separating them. Germline V gene data show CDR1 as ENHRY and CDR2 as SYGVKD. CDR3 protein: CAISGGTSSNQPQHF. In DNA form, the CDR3 reads TGTGCCATCAGTGGGGGGACTTCGAGCAATCAGCCCCAGCATTTT.

This chain joins TRBV21-1 and TRBJ1-2; no check of the table's D call, TRBD1, against the DNA was made. TRBV21-1 is an annotated pseudogene. The CDR3 contains 14 residues. The CDR3 protein is CASSGLDSPYGYTF. The DNA of the CDR3 is TGTGCCAGCAGCGGGTTGGACAGTCCCTATGGCTACACCTTC.

The J gene is TRBJ2-3, the V gene TRBV18, with 10 bases matching TRBD1. The CDR3 extends over 15 amino acids. CDR1 KGHSH and CDR2 LQKENI come from the germline V gene. Written as DNA, the CDR3 is TGTGTTTCGCGCGACGGGGGACAGGGGACAGATACGCAGTATTTT. This sequence encodes CVSRDGGQGTDTQYF.

The chain combines TRBV5-1 with TRBJ1-1; D perhaps matches TRBD1 (6 bases). Looked up from germline, CDR1 is SGHRS and CDR2 is YFSETQ. Trimming removed 7 bases at V and 2 bases at J, with 12 bases between. This CDR3 contains 13 residues. The CDR3 DNA follows: TGCGCCAGCTCCCAACAGGGAAACACTGAAGCTTTCTTT. Translating it yields CASSQQGNTEAFF. The whole variable domain, remainder taken from reference TRBV5-1 and TRBJ1-1, is KAGVTQTPRYLIKTRGQQVTLSCSPISGHRSVSWYQQTPGQGLQFLFEYFSETQRNKGNFPGRFSGRQFSNSRSEMNVSTLELGDSALYLCASSQQGNTEAFFGQGTRLTVV.

This sequence joins TRBV15 and TRBJ2-5; 10 nucleotides align to TRBD1. Germline V lookup: CDR1 LNHNV, CDR2 YYDKDF (reference sequence). V lost 3 bases and J lost 7; bases outside the gene matches: 8. The CDR3 totals 15 residues. The CDR3 is CATSRAGQGPGTQYF. DNA for the CDR3: TGTGCCACCAGCAGGGCGGGACAGGGGCCGGGGACCCAGTACTTC.

The chain links TRBV5-1 to TRBJ1-6; 8 bases fit TRBD1. Germline assignment: CDR1 SGHRS and CDR2 YFSETQ. Trimming took 4 bases from V and 0 from J; bases not matched to a gene: 12. The CDR3 has 19 residues. CDR3 bases: TGCGCCAGCAGCCCCGGGACAGGCTCTAGGAGCTCCTATAATTCACCCCTCCACTTT. Protein: CASSPGTGSRSSYNSPLHF.

This chain links TRBV7-8 with TRBJ1-1; 7 nucleotides match TRBD1. V lost 3 bases, J lost 8 bases, and 15 bases stayed unmatched. CDR3 length equals 16 residues. Germline V gene data show CDR1 as SGHVS and CDR2 as FQNEAQ. DNA of the CDR3: TGTGCCAGCAGCTTTGGGTACAGGGGCAATCGTCGGGAAGCTTTCTTT. Its translation is CASSFGYRGNRREAFF.

This chain connects TRBV27 to TRBJ2-7; either TRBD1 or TRBD2 may supply D (6 bases each). This CDR3 region has 16 residues. CDR1 MNHEY and CDR2 SMNVEV come from the germline V gene (reference sequence). Trimming took 0 bases from V and 2 from J, leaving 14 bases between them. The chain's CDR3 is CASSLSGASETYEQYF. The CDR3 coding sequence is TGTGCCAGCAGTTTATCGGGGGCTAGCGAGACCTACGAGCAGTACTTC.

The V and J genes are TRBV7-6 and TRBJ2-7; possibly TRBD1 for D (6 bases). Germline V gene lookup returns CDR1 SGHVS and CDR2 FNYEAQ. V lost 2 bases, J lost 3 bases, and 14 bases lay in between. CDR3 size: 15 residues. The chain's CDR3 is CASSLSRTANYEQYF. CDR3 nucleotides: TGTGCCAGCAGCTTATCTAGGACAGCTAACTACGAGCAGTACTTC.

Here the CDR3 DNA reads TGTGCCAGCGGCCGACCGGGGGCAGGAAGACTTTTAGAGACCCAGTACTTC. It yields the protein CASGRPGAGRLLETQYF. The chain carries TRBV27 and TRBJ2-5; perhaps D is TRBD1 or TRBD2 (6 bases each). Germline V gene sequence: CDR1 MNHEY, CDR2 SMNVEV (reference sequence). V lost 8 bases and J lost 4, with 26 bases in between. The CDR3 length is 17 residues.